Below are 11 T cell receptor beta chains sequenced from a single sample in a study of shared clonotypes between healthy human individuals. CD8 cells regarded as naive lacked CD45RO, were positively chosen for CCR7, and omitted terminally differentiated effector memory CD45RA+ cells. The table came from immunoSEQ multiplex PCR; TCRdb's copy has only in-frame clones and leaves some out. The sample includes over 2,000,000 clones, around 93% seen only once; the top ten take roughly 1.7%. The sequencing input was naive CD8+ T cells from PBMCs. The source of these receptors is a man aged 18 to 30 in good health. Some clones in this sample may be carry-over from other donors' samples.

The chain couples TRBV7-8 to TRBJ1-1, with 9 bases lining up with TRBD1. V lost 4 bases to trimming and J lost 0 bases; unmatched junction nucleotides: 9. The CDR3 totals 17 residues. In germline, CDR1 is SGHVS, CDR2 FQNEAQ. The CDR3, as DNA: TGTGCCAGCAGCTCAACCGGGACAGGGCTATTGAACACTGAAGCTTTCTTT. As protein: CASSSTGTGLLNTEAFF.

V gene TRBV29-1 combines with J gene TRBJ1-1; TRBD1 matches at 8 bases. CDR1 SQVTM and CDR2 ANQGSEA come from the germline V gene. The CDR3 spans 15 residues. V lost 2 bases and J lost 3; bases outside the gene matches: 8. The CDR3: CSVELRGTGDTEAFF. CDR3 sequence (DNA): TGCAGCGTTGAACTCCGGGGGACAGGAGACACTGAAGCTTTCTTT.

The chain recombines TRBV28 with TRBJ1-5; D is unclear. CDR3 length: 13 amino acids. Germline-derived CDR1 and CDR2 are MDHEN and SYDVKM. Trimming took off 1 base at V and 7 bases at J, with 8 bases between the two ends. The CDR3 coding sequence is TGTGCCAGCAGTTTATCCCTACGACAGCCCCAGCATTTT. Translation: CASSLSLRQPQHF.

The J gene is TRBJ1-1, the V gene TRBV11-2; tentatively, D is TRBD1 (6 bases). CDR1 and CDR2 (germline): SGHAT, FQNNGV. V lost 3 bases to trimming and J lost 10 bases, with 15 bases between them. The CDR3 totals 13 residues. The CDR3 is CASSFGQPEVAFF. The CDR3 nucleotides read TGTGCCAGCAGCTTTGGACAGCCGGAGGTAGCTTTCTTT.

In its sample, this clone was seen once. The chain couples TRBV27 to TRBJ2-1; possible D gene TRBD2, 6 bases. Germline V gives CDR1 MNHEY, CDR2 SMNVEV (reference sequence). Trimming shortened V by 1 base and J by 3 bases, and 10 bases separated the two germline ends. The CDR3 consists of 15 residues. CDR3 DNA: TGTGCCAGCAGTTTATTGGGCGGGAACTACAATGAGCAGTTCTTC. It specifies CASSLLGGNYNEQFF.

The V and J genes are TRBV6-6 and TRBJ2-7, with 8 bases aligning to TRBD1. Germline CDR1 is MNHNY and CDR2 is SVGAGI (reference sequence). Trimming at V came to 2 bases and at J to 2 bases, leaving 8 bases not matched to a gene. The CDR3 runs to 16 residues. The CDR3 DNA is TGTGCCAGCAGTTACGGTAGGACAGGGAGCGCCTACGAGCAGTACTTC. Translating gives CASSYGRTGSAYEQYF.

The chain has TRBV4-3 and TRBJ2-1, with D possibly TRBD1 on 5 matching bases. The CDR3 extends over 18 amino acids. Germline lookup yields CDR1 LGHNA and CDR2 YSLEER. Trimming took 1 base from V and 0 from J, leaving 16 bases between them. The CDR3 DNA sequence: TGCGCCAGCAGCCAAGGGATTTTAGGGGCCCGCTCCTACAATGAGCAGTTCTTC. It specifies CASSQGILGARSYNEQFF.

This rearrangement joins TRBV28 to TRBJ1-4; 10 bases line up with TRBD1. This CDR3 spans 19 amino acids. V was pared by 0 bases and J by 5 bases, with 12 bases of the junction left unmatched. CDR1 MDHEN and CDR2 SYDVKM come from the germline V gene. The CDR3 is CASSLWTGQGDFKNEKLFF. The CDR3 nucleotides are TGTGCCAGCAGTTTATGGACCGGACAGGGGGACTTCAAGAATGAAAAACTGTTTTTT. Full variable domain (rest looked up from reference TRBV28 and TRBJ1-4): DVKVTQSSRYLVKRTGEKVFLECVQDMDHENMFWYRQDPGLGLRLIYFSYDVKMKEKGDIPEGYSVSREKKERFSLILESASTNQTSMYLCASSLWTGQGDFKNEKLFFGSGTQLSVL.

This sequence joins TRBV28 and TRBJ1-2, with 8 bases identical to TRBD1. This CDR3 is built from 15 residues. V lost 5 bases and J lost 4; bases outside the gene matches: 9. CDR1 is MDHEN and CDR2 is SYDVKM in the germline V gene. The CDR3, as DNA: TGTGCCAGCAGTGTCCCGACAGGGGTTGTCTATGGCTACACCTTC. Protein sequence: CASSVPTGVVYGYTF.

The chain carries TRBV4-1 and TRBJ2-3, with D perhaps TRBD2 (6 bases). This CDR3 comprises 17 residues. Germline V lookup: CDR1 MGHRA, CDR2 YSYEKL. The V end lost 0 bases, the J end lost 0 bases, and 13 bases lay between the germline ends. This CDR3 is CASSQETIAGSTDTQYF. For the CDR3, the DNA is TGCGCCAGCAGCCAAGAAACGATCGCGGGGAGCACAGATACGCAGTATTTT.

In this sample, this clone turned up once. The chain has TRBV7-8 and TRBJ2-5; 8 bases agree with TRBD2. CDR1 is SGHVS and CDR2 is FQNEAQ in the germline V gene. CDR3 length: 16 residues. J gave up 5 bases and V 1 base, and 9 bases lay outside the gene matches. Here the CDR3 DNA reads TGTGCCAGCAGCTTAGTTGGTCGACTAGCGACGGAGACCCAGTACTTC. Translated, it gives CASSLVGRLATETQYF. The variable domain in full, completed from reference TRBV7-8 and TRBJ2-5, reads GAGVSQSPRYKVAKRGQDVALRCDPISGHVSLFWYQQALGQGPEFLTYFQNEAQLDKSGLPSDRFFAERPEGSVSTLKIQRTQQEDSAVYLCASSLVGRLATETQYFGPGTRLLVL.